The clone carrying this T cell receptor beta chain came up many times. The antigen is unknown. Time point: newly diagnosed GD, antithyroid drugs for less than 3 months. Scientists built the TCR library using RNA that was extracted from PBMCs. Graves' disease diagnosis relied on American Thyroid Association guidelines. Patients of an endocrinology department in Xi'an, China, were included. The sample comes from a study of regulatory T cells in long-lasting Graves disease. Study-level information: For a period under 3 months, newly diagnosed Graves' patients had taken antithyroid drugs. Notes on the study in general: Persistent disease showed a preference for TRBV28, TRBJ1-2 and TRBJ2-5.

HTBI primers from iRepertoire and Arm-PCR of CDR3 regions yielded the TCR beta libraries. MiXCR was run by TCRdb on the multiplex PCR reads, yielding one entry per CDR3 protein. Here the sample spans about 460,000 distinct CDR3 sequences, 14% being singletons. V was cut by 6 bases and J by 4 bases, with 16 bases left in between. The germline CDR1 and CDR2 sequences are SQVTM and ANQGSEA. This CDR3 comprises 13 residues. Another study also made use of these data, one on T cells in Graves' hyperthyroidism and ophthalmopathy.

The receptor was derived from a woman aged 45-59 years with Graves disease. V and J are TRBV29-1 and TRBJ2-7, with D perhaps TRBD2 (5 bases). The source was peripheral blood mononuclear cells (PBMCs), collected at new diagnosis, from a patient treated with antithyroid drugs. The chain's CDR3 is CSVAVERGYEQYF. For the CDR3, the DNA is TGCAGCGTCGCTGTCGAGAGAGGGTACGAGCAGTACTTC.